One sample yielded the 20 T cell receptor beta chains listed below, sequenced in a study of blood T cells in healthy people across ages. Then a second PCR, running about 6 to 12 cycles, was carried out with a sample-barcoded 5' primer and a J-beta primer mix. TCRdb processed the 5' RACE reads anew with MiXCR; each CDR3 protein has one entry. The sample consists of 1.5 million to 2 million distinct CDR3 sequences, 30% to 40% of them appearing once. Specimen: blood. The receptor source for this set is a woman aged 30 to 39 in good health.

The chain uses TRBV7-8 and TRBJ1-5; 7 bases are a match to TRBD1. The J segment lost 7 bases and the V segment lost 5 bases, leaving 5 bases of the junction unmatched. From germline, CDR1 is SGHVS and CDR2 FQNEAQ. The CDR3 loop spans 13 amino acids. CDR3 in amino acids: CASSTTGTQPQHF. For the CDR3, the DNA is TGTGCCAGCAGCACGACAGGGACGCAGCCCCAGCATTTT.

This clonotype was picked up many times. The rearrangement uses TRBV29-1 and TRBJ2-7; TRBD1 or TRBD2 may be the D gene (6 bases each). Between the trimmed V and J ends, which lost 7 bases and 6 bases, there was a span of 31 bases. This CDR3 contains 17 residues. The germline V gene has CDR1 SQVTM and CDR2 ANQGSEA. The CDR3 region has the DNA TGCAGCGCTAAAGGGGGGCTGGGGGAGGCAACTATCGGCGAGCAGTACTTC. This translates into CSAKGGLGEATIGEQYF.

The V gene is TRBV12-3 or TRBV12-4, the J gene TRBJ1-2; unclear D gene. V lost 5 bases to trimming and J lost 4 bases, with 14 bases between them. The CDR3 loop spans 14 amino acids. The CDR3 protein is CASSDTASIYGYTF. CDR3 sequence (DNA): TGTGCCAGCAGTGATACAGCATCCATCTATGGCTACACCTTC.

The chain uses TRBV28 and TRBJ2-7; 12 positions match TRBD2. There are 15 residues in the CDR3. Germline loops: CDR1 MDHEN, CDR2 SYDVKM. V lost 6 bases to trimming and J lost 7 bases; unmatched junction nucleotides: 10. The CDR3 protein is CASSQTSGRSWEQYF. The CDR3 nucleotides read TGTGCCAGCAGCCAAACTAGCGGGAGGTCTTGGGAGCAGTACTTC.

The table lists this clonotype with a few counts. The chain is built from TRBV29-1 and TRBJ1-1; D possibly corresponds to TRBD1 (5 bases). V was shortened by 0 bases and J by 2 bases, with 13 bases between the two germline ends. The CDR3 runs 15 residues. Germline V gene lookup returns CDR1 SQVTM and CDR2 ANQGSEA. CDR3 region: CSVEDRGKGNTEAFF. As DNA, the CDR3 is TGCAGCGTTGAAGATAGGGGTAAAGGAAACACTGAAGCTTTCTTT.

There are a few counts of this clonotype. V usage is TRBV4-1 and J usage is TRBJ1-2; D is ambiguous. V was pared by 0 bases and J by 4 bases, with 6 bases between. CDR3 size: 13 residues. The germline V gene encodes CDR1 MGHRA and CDR2 YSYEKL. CDR3 nucleotides: TGCGCCAGCAGCCAAGATTGGTCCTATGGCTACACCTTC. Translated: CASSQDWSYGYTF.

For this clonotype: Possible read error: a much larger clone is one base away. CDR3 amino acids: CASSQGDPVFSEQYF. The CDR3 DNA sequence: TGTGCCAGCAGCCAAGGGGACCCTGTCTTCAGCGAGCAGTACTTC. The chain recombines TRBV4-2 with TRBJ2-7, with D perhaps assigned TRBD1 or TRBD2 (5 bases each). V was cut by 1 base and J by 6 bases, with 16 bases left in between. This CDR3 is built from 15 residues. Germline lookup yields CDR1 LGHNA and CDR2 YNFKEQ.

The CDR3 sequence is CASTSPRDTQYF. The CDR3 DNA reads TGTGCCAGCACTTCACCCCGGGATACGCAGTATTTT. The V and J genes are TRBV28 and TRBJ2-3; D is undetermined. There are 12 residues in the CDR3. Per germline, CDR1 MDHEN and CDR2 SYDVKM. The ends were cut back, 7 bases at V and 6 bases at J, with 11 bases in the middle.

V and J are TRBV20-1 and TRBJ2-3; perhaps TRBD2 as D (5 bases). The germline V gene encodes CDR1 DFQATT and CDR2 SNEGSKA (reference sequence). This CDR3 region has 13 residues. Trimming pared 3 bases from V and 0 bases from J, leaving 7 bases between. The DNA of the CDR3 is TGCAGTGCTAGCCCTAGCAGCACAGATACGCAGTATTTT. Translated: CSASPSSTDTQYF.

This clonotype was detected ten times or more. The CDR3 reads CASSLTGTQQYF. CDR3 nucleotide sequence: TGTGCCAGCAGCCTCACAGGGACTCAGCAGTACTTC. V is TRBV27 and J is TRBJ2-7; D may be TRBD1 or TRBD2 (6 bases each). Looked up from germline, CDR1 is MNHEY and CDR2 is SMNVEV (reference sequence). Trimming shortened V by 6 bases and J by 8 bases, and 14 bases separated the two germline ends. The CDR3 runs to 12 residues.

To note about this clonotype: A junction end diverges from the germline sequence, so it may reflect a read error. The CDR3 here is CTSSQDPGSNEQFF. In DNA, the CDR3 is TGTACCAGCAGCCAAGATCCGGGATCCAATGAGCAGTTCTTC. The chain recombines TRBV4-2 with TRBJ2-1; a possible D gene is TRBD2 (5 bases). Per germline, CDR1 LGHNA and CDR2 YNFKEQ. CDR3 length: 14 residues.

Points on this clonotype: A read error may produce the germline difference seen at one junction end. The chain is built from TRBV7-3 and TRBJ2-1; D ambiguous. The CDR3 extends over 13 amino acids. Germline V CDR1 and CDR2: SGHTA, FQGTGA. The CDR3 protein is CTSSTAIDNEQFF. Written as DNA, the CDR3 is TGTACCAGCAGCACCGCGATAGACAATGAGCAGTTCTTC.

The rearrangement joins TRBV6-6 to TRBJ1-2, with 10 bases that match TRBD1. The CDR3 consists of 16 residues. V dropped 8 bases and J dropped 1; count of bases not matched to a gene: 10. CDR1 and CDR2 from the germline V gene are MNHNY and SVGAGI (reference sequence). CDR3 DNA sequence: TGTGCCAGCGTTAAGGGGACAGGGGCTTTTAACTATGGCTACACCTTC. Its translation is CASVKGTGAFNYGYTF.

The table lists this clonotype with a count of one. The rearrangement uses TRBV7-3 and TRBJ2-1, with a tentative D call TRBD2 (6 bases). V lost 7 bases and J 4 bases, leaving 14 bases between the germline ends. Germline V lookup: CDR1 SGHTA, CDR2 FQGTGA. The CDR3 runs 14 residues. In DNA form, the CDR3 reads TGTGCCAGCAACCCGGGACTGGCATACAATGAGCAGTTCTTC. Protein: CASNPGLAYNEQFF.

The V call is TRBV7-8, the J call TRBJ1-5; tentatively, D is TRBD1 (5 bases). The germline gives CDR1 SGHVS, CDR2 FQNEAQ. Trimming pared 4 bases from V and 1 base from J, leaving 20 bases between. CDR3 length: 18 residues. CDR3 sequence reads: CASSSTARGVQSNQPQHF. CDR3 nucleotides: TGTGCCAGCAGCTCCACGGCCCGAGGGGTCCAAAGCAATCAGCCCCAGCATTTT.

This chain links TRBV7-9 with TRBJ1-1; 12 bases are shared with TRBD1. Germline CDR1 reads SEHNR; CDR2 reads FQNEAQ (reference sequence). V was clipped by 3 bases and J by 8 bases; unmatched bases: 7. The CDR3 extends over 15 amino acids. CDR3 sequence: CASSFSGTGGEEAFF. The CDR3 DNA follows: TGTGCCAGCAGCTTTTCCGGGACAGGGGGCGAGGAAGCTTTCTTT.

The chain carries TRBV20-1 and TRBJ2-1, with 10 bases lining up with TRBD2. After removal of 3 bases from V and 1 base from J, the junction contained 9 bases not matched to a gene. This CDR3 contains 17 residues. Germline V gene sequence: CDR1 DFQATT, CDR2 SNEGSKA (reference sequence). As DNA, the CDR3 is TGCAGTGCTAGCGACCCCTTAGCGGGAGGTTCCTACAATGAGCAGTTCTTC. The encoded protein is CSASDPLAGGSYNEQFF.

The chain uses TRBV5-1 and TRBJ1-2, with 7 bases fitting TRBD1. The CDR3 totals 15 residues. Germline V gives CDR1 SGHRS, CDR2 YFSETQ. V dropped 4 bases and J dropped 1; count of bases not matched to a gene: 7. CDR3 amino acids: CASSTGTVFNYGYTF. The CDR3 DNA follows: TGCGCCAGCAGCACAGGGACAGTCTTTAACTATGGCTACACCTTC.

In this sample, this clonotype turned up a few times. The chain has TRBV5-1 and TRBJ1-2; no reliable D call. Trimming cost V 1 base and J 0 bases, with 10 bases left between them. The germline CDR1 and CDR2 sequences are SGHRS and YFSETQ. The CDR3 is made up of 15 amino acids. DNA for the CDR3: TGCGCCAGCAGCTTGTCTGCAAACCCTAACTATGGCTACACCTTC. It specifies CASSLSANPNYGYTF. The complete variable domain, with remaining parts taken from reference TRBV5-1 and TRBJ1-2, reads KAGVTQTPRYLIKTRGQQVTLSCSPISGHRSVSWYQQTPGQGLQFLFEYFSETQRNKGNFPGRFSGRQFSNSRSEMNVSTLELGDSALYLCASSLSANPNYGYTFGSGTRLTVV.

This clonotype was counted between two and nine times. The gene calls are TRBV5-1 and TRBJ2-1; D gene uncertain. Germline V CDR1 and CDR2: SGHRS, YFSETQ. The CDR3 covers 14 residues. V dropped 0 bases and J dropped 4 bases, with 8 bases sitting between them. The CDR3 DNA is TGCGCCAGCAGCTTGGTTATCCAATACAATGAGCAGTTCTTC. It specifies CASSLVIQYNEQFF.